Listed below are T cell receptor beta chains from one sample, sequenced in a study of shared clonotypes between healthy human individuals. Clones were sequenced by immunoSEQ multiplex PCR, and TCRdb holds only the in-frame ones, with some missing. The sample consists of a few million clones, 90% to 95% of them appearing once. The sample taken for sequencing was naive CD4+ T cells from PBMCs. The receptors stem from a man between 18 and 29 years old in good health. Some clones in this sample may be carry-over from other donors' samples. Both conserved end residues are part of each CDR3. The order of the fields is J gene, D gene, V gene, clone size, CDR3 DNA, CDR3 protein. D genes are given only for firm matches. The size field is filled for only some rows; it gives once, few, many or a size class.

j_call: TRBJ2-7; d_call: -; v_call: TRBV7-9; clone_size: -; cdr3_nt: TGTGCCAGCAGCTGGACCGGGACTGTCTACGAGCAGTACTTC; cdr3_aa: CASSWTGTVYEQYF
j_call: TRBJ1-5; d_call: -; v_call: TRBV6-7; clone_size: -; cdr3_nt: TGTGCCAGCAGTTACTTCGGACACCGGGCCCTCGGTGAACAGCCCCAGCATTTT; cdr3_aa: CASSYFGHRALGEQPQHF
j_call: TRBJ2-1; d_call: -; v_call: TRBV6-1; clone_size: -; cdr3_nt: TGTGCCAGCAGTCCACAAATAGCGGCCTACAATGAGCAGTTCTTC; cdr3_aa: CASSPQIAAYNEQFF
j_call: TRBJ2-2; d_call: TRBD2; v_call: TRBV5-8; clone_size: -; cdr3_nt: TGTGCCAGCAGCGAACTAGCGGGAACGAACACCGGGGAGCTGTTTTTT; cdr3_aa: CASSELAGTNTGELFF
j_call: TRBJ1-1; d_call: -; v_call: TRBV5-4; clone_size: few; cdr3_nt: TGTGCCAATCCCACCCCCGGGACTGTTGTCATGAACACTGAAGCTTTCTTT; cdr3_aa: CANPTPGTVVMNTEAFF
j_call: TRBJ2-5; d_call: TRBD2; v_call: TRBV28; clone_size: -; cdr3_nt: TGTGCCAGCAGTTTCGTCCAGCGGGAGGGATCTCAGTACTTC; cdr3_aa: CASSFVQREGSQYF
j_call: TRBJ2-4; d_call: TRBD2; v_call: TRBV6-5; clone_size: -; cdr3_nt: TGTGCCAGCGGTCCGGGAGGCAAAAACATTCAGTACTTC; cdr3_aa: CASGPGGKNIQYF
j_call: TRBJ2-3; d_call: -; v_call: TRBV10-3; clone_size: -; cdr3_nt: TGTGCCATCCTAGCGTCATTCACAGATACGCAGTATTTT; cdr3_aa: CAILASFTDTQYF
j_call: TRBJ2-3; d_call: -; v_call: TRBV6-1; clone_size: -; cdr3_nt: TGTGCCAGCAGTGAAGCGGAGGGGGGAGATACGCAGTATTTT; cdr3_aa: CASSEAEGGDTQYF
j_call: TRBJ2-1; d_call: -; v_call: TRBV5-1; clone_size: -; cdr3_nt: TGCGCCAGCAGCCCGGAGCTTATTCATGAGCAGTTCTTC; cdr3_aa: CASSPELIHEQFF
j_call: TRBJ2-2; d_call: -; v_call: TRBV7-2; clone_size: few; cdr3_nt: TGTGCCAGCAGCCCACGGAACACCGGGGAGCTGTTTTTT; cdr3_aa: CASSPRNTGELFF
j_call: TRBJ2-5; d_call: -; v_call: TRBV11-2; clone_size: -; cdr3_nt: TGTGCCAGCAGCTTAGATTGGCAGGCACAAGAGACCCAGTACTTC; cdr3_aa: CASSLDWQAQETQYF
j_call: TRBJ2-1; d_call: TRBD1; v_call: TRBV5-4; clone_size: -; cdr3_nt: TGTGCCAGCAGCTCAGGGGGGACAGGGAACAATGAGCAGTTCTTC; cdr3_aa: CASSSGGTGNNEQFF
j_call: TRBJ2-3; d_call: TRBD2; v_call: TRBV7-2; clone_size: -; cdr3_nt: TGTGCCAGCAGCTTGGGACTAGCAGCTGGGTATACGCAGTATTTT; cdr3_aa: CASSLGLAAGYTQYF
j_call: TRBJ2-6; d_call: -; v_call: TRBV7-2; clone_size: -; cdr3_nt: TGTGCCAGCAGCTTAGCCGGGGCCTCTGGGGCCAACGTCCTGACTTTC; cdr3_aa: CASSLAGASGANVLTF
j_call: TRBJ1-3; d_call: -; v_call: TRBV7-8; clone_size: once; cdr3_nt: TGTGCCAGCAGCTTAAAAGGGATAATCTCTGGGGTTCTCTCTGGAAACACCATATATTTT; cdr3_aa: CASSLKGIISGVLSGNTIYF
j_call: TRBJ2-3; d_call: -; v_call: TRBV18; clone_size: -; cdr3_nt: TGTGCCAGCTCACCCCCAGGCAGGGGGGTTCGGGGTACGCAGTATTTT; cdr3_aa: CASSPPGRGVRGTQYF
j_call: TRBJ1-4; d_call: TRBD1; v_call: TRBV6-6; clone_size: -; cdr3_nt: TGTGCCAGCAGTGACAGGGGATTGCTTGAAAAACTGTTTTTT; cdr3_aa: CASSDRGLLEKLFF
j_call: TRBJ2-7; d_call: TRBD2; v_call: TRBV7-3; clone_size: -; cdr3_nt: TGTGCCAGCAGCCATCAGACCAGACCGCTAGCGGAACCCTACGAGCAGTACTTC; cdr3_aa: CASSHQTRPLAEPYEQYF
j_call: TRBJ2-2; d_call: TRBD2; v_call: TRBV7-3; clone_size: -; cdr3_nt: TGTGCCAGCAGCTCATCTAGCGGGAGGGCCGGGGAGCTGTTTTTT; cdr3_aa: CASSSSSGRAGELFF
j_call: TRBJ1-1; d_call: TRBD1; v_call: TRBV15; clone_size: -; cdr3_nt: TGTGCCACCAGCAGAGATGGTTCTTGGGTGTGGACAGGTACGGACACTGAAGCTTTCTTT; cdr3_aa: CATSRDGSWVWTGTDTEAFF
j_call: TRBJ1-2; d_call: TRBD1; v_call: TRBV6-4; clone_size: -; cdr3_nt: TGTGCCAGCACCAGGGAACCAGACAGGGGCTATGGCTACACCTTC; cdr3_aa: CASTREPDRGYGYTF
j_call: TRBJ2-3; d_call: -; v_call: TRBV10-3; clone_size: once; cdr3_nt: TGTGCCATCAGTGATGGGTCCACAGATACGCAGTATTTT; cdr3_aa: CAISDGSTDTQYF
j_call: TRBJ1-3; d_call: TRBD1; v_call: TRBV19; clone_size: -; cdr3_nt: TGTGCCAGTAGTACGGACAGGGGGAGTTACGGAAACACCATATATTTT; cdr3_aa: CASSTDRGSYGNTIYF
j_call: TRBJ2-3; d_call: -; v_call: TRBV5-1; clone_size: -; cdr3_nt: TGCGCCAGCAGCCCAGCGGGTCCCGTACGGGGGCAGTATTTT; cdr3_aa: CASSPAGPVRGQYF
j_call: TRBJ2-7; d_call: TRBD2; v_call: TRBV27; clone_size: -; cdr3_nt: TGTGCCAGCAGTTCTGGGCGTCTCACCGGGACTAGAACCGAGCAGTACTTC; cdr3_aa: CASSSGRLTGTRTEQYF
j_call: TRBJ2-1; d_call: TRBD2; v_call: TRBV18; clone_size: -; cdr3_nt: TGTGCCAGCTCAAAACGGCGGACTAGCGGAGATGAGCAGTTCTTC; cdr3_aa: CASSKRRTSGDEQFF
j_call: TRBJ2-7; d_call: -; v_call: TRBV2; clone_size: -; cdr3_nt: TGTGCCGCTGTGCCAGGAATTTATCTTTCCTACGAGCAGTACTTC; cdr3_aa: CAAVPGIYLSYEQYF
j_call: TRBJ2-5; d_call: TRBD2; v_call: TRBV5-1; clone_size: -; cdr3_nt: TGCGCCAGCAGCTTGGCCCTGTGGGACAGCCTACGGACTAGCGGGAGGGCGGGGGAGACCCAGTACTTC; cdr3_aa: CASSLALWDSLRTSGRAGETQYF
j_call: TRBJ2-1; d_call: TRBD2; v_call: TRBV5-1; clone_size: -; cdr3_nt: TGCGCCAGCAGCGGACTAGCGGGAGCATCTCAGGAGCAGTTCTTC; cdr3_aa: CASSGLAGASQEQFF
j_call: TRBJ2-1; d_call: -; v_call: TRBV6-6; clone_size: -; cdr3_nt: TGTGCCAGCAGGCCCCCCGGCGATGAGCAGTTCTTC; cdr3_aa: CASRPPGDEQFF
j_call: TRBJ1-4; d_call: -; v_call: TRBV7-9; clone_size: few; cdr3_nt: TGTGCCAGCAGCCCACAGGGAATAAAACTGTTTTTT; cdr3_aa: CASSPQGIKLFF
j_call: TRBJ2-5; d_call: -; v_call: TRBV7-8; clone_size: once; cdr3_nt: TGTGCCAGCAGCCCCCGACAGCCGCAAGAGACCCAGTACTTC; cdr3_aa: CASSPRQPQETQYF
j_call: TRBJ1-4; d_call: TRBD1; v_call: TRBV30; clone_size: -; cdr3_nt: TGTGCCCGGAATGGCAGGGGGAATGAAAAACTGTTTTTT; cdr3_aa: CARNGRGNEKLFF
j_call: TRBJ1-3; d_call: -; v_call: TRBV12-5; clone_size: -; cdr3_nt: TGTGCTAGCACCCGGGACGACGGAAACACCATATATTTT; cdr3_aa: CASTRDDGNTIYF
j_call: TRBJ1-5; d_call: -; v_call: TRBV19; clone_size: -; cdr3_nt: TGTGCCAGTTCTACCCACCCGGGGATTCAATTGAGCAATCAGCCCCAGCATTTT; cdr3_aa: CASSTHPGIQLSNQPQHF
j_call: TRBJ2-7; d_call: -; v_call: TRBV19; clone_size: -; cdr3_nt: TGTGCCAGTAGTATAGACCCCGCCTCCTACGAGCAGTACTTC; cdr3_aa: CASSIDPASYEQYF
j_call: TRBJ2-7; d_call: -; v_call: TRBV25-1; clone_size: -; cdr3_nt: TGTGCCAGCAGGAAGAAGGGGGGGAGCTCCTACGAGCAGTACTTC; cdr3_aa: CASRKKGGSSYEQYF
j_call: TRBJ2-5; d_call: -; v_call: TRBV9; clone_size: -; cdr3_nt: TGTGCCAGCAGCCCCGAGGGATCGACCCAGTACTTC; cdr3_aa: CASSPEGSTQYF
j_call: TRBJ2-3; d_call: TRBD1; v_call: TRBV7-9; clone_size: -; cdr3_nt: TGTGCCAGCAGCTTACGCAGGGGGCTTAGAGATACGCAGTATTTT; cdr3_aa: CASSLRRGLRDTQYF
j_call: TRBJ2-7; d_call: TRBD2; v_call: TRBV6-5; clone_size: -; cdr3_nt: TGTGCCAGCAGCCGTAGCGGGACCTCCTACGAGCAGTACTTC; cdr3_aa: CASSRSGTSYEQYF
j_call: TRBJ2-7; d_call: TRBD2; v_call: TRBV7-2; clone_size: -; cdr3_nt: TGTGCCAGCAGCCCCCTCTCGGGGAGGGGATACGAGCAGTACTTC; cdr3_aa: CASSPLSGRGYEQYF
j_call: TRBJ2-2; d_call: -; v_call: TRBV6-5; clone_size: -; cdr3_nt: TGTGCCAGCAGTTCCGACCCCAGGACGTCCGGGGAGCTGTTTTTT; cdr3_aa: CASSSDPRTSGELFF
j_call: TRBJ1-2; d_call: -; v_call: TRBV7-9; clone_size: -; cdr3_nt: TGTGCCAGCAGCTTAGGGATAATGTATGGCTACACCTTC; cdr3_aa: CASSLGIMYGYTF
j_call: TRBJ1-2; d_call: -; v_call: TRBV6-1; clone_size: -; cdr3_nt: TGTGCCAGCAGTGAAGGCACAGGGCGTGACTATGGCTACACCTTC; cdr3_aa: CASSEGTGRDYGYTF
j_call: TRBJ2-1; d_call: TRBD1; v_call: TRBV27; clone_size: -; cdr3_nt: TGTGCCAGCAGTTTATACGGGACAGGGGGCGGGAATGAGCAGTTCTTC; cdr3_aa: CASSLYGTGGGNEQFF
j_call: TRBJ2-7; d_call: -; v_call: TRBV9; clone_size: -; cdr3_nt: TGTGCCAGCAGCGTAGGACTGGACAGAACCTACGAGCAGTACTTC; cdr3_aa: CASSVGLDRTYEQYF
j_call: TRBJ1-4; d_call: TRBD1; v_call: TRBV6-5; clone_size: -; cdr3_nt: TGTGCCAGCAGCCCCGGGACAGGGGGACGTGAAAAACTGTTTTTT; cdr3_aa: CASSPGTGGREKLFF
j_call: TRBJ2-5; d_call: -; v_call: TRBV7-9; clone_size: -; cdr3_nt: TGTGCCAGCAGCTCCCAGGAACGCCATTACTCACAAGAGACCCAGTACTTC; cdr3_aa: CASSSQERHYSQETQYF
j_call: TRBJ1-1; d_call: -; v_call: TRBV5-1; clone_size: -; cdr3_nt: TGCGCCAGCAGCTTGGAGGGGCCAGGGGCCAGGAACACTGAAGCTTTCTTT; cdr3_aa: CASSLEGPGARNTEAFF
j_call: TRBJ1-5; d_call: -; v_call: TRBV5-5; clone_size: -; cdr3_nt: TGTGCCAGCAGCACCGGAGGGGCGAGTCAGCCCCAGCATTTT; cdr3_aa: CASSTGGASQPQHF
j_call: TRBJ2-5; d_call: TRBD1; v_call: TRBV10-3; clone_size: -; cdr3_nt: TGTGCCATCAGTCCAGGACAGGGGCAGGAGACCCAGTACTTC; cdr3_aa: CAISPGQGQETQYF
j_call: TRBJ2-7; d_call: TRBD1; v_call: TRBV9; clone_size: -; cdr3_nt: TGTGCCAGCAGCGTCGGGACAGGGACTTACGAGCAGTACTTC; cdr3_aa: CASSVGTGTYEQYF
j_call: TRBJ1-5; d_call: TRBD1; v_call: TRBV7-2; clone_size: -; cdr3_nt: TGTGCCAGCAGCTTAGTGGAAGGACAGGGCAATCAGCCCCAGCATTTT; cdr3_aa: CASSLVEGQGNQPQHF